The entry that follows covers one TCR beta chain sequence. Its antigen is unknown. Base qualities were left out, and no much larger clone turns up one base away. Sample time point, as interpreted from the label and publication: baseline, week 1 (first vaccination visit). Per the publication, the treatment or condition label means: pre-vaccination baseline after standard-of-care therapy. Donors had newly diagnosed WHO grade 3 or 4 IDH1-mutant astrocytomas with loss of nuclear ATRX. The samples were drawn from NOA16, a multicentre, single-arm, open-label phase I trial in Germany that tested a mutant IDH1 peptide vaccine in humans for the first time. Visit V03 blood draws served as the baseline sample for immunogenicity testing. The DNeasy Blood and Tissue Kit was used to extract genomic DNA from EDTA blood for TCRB sequencing. The germline V gene yields MNHNS for CDR1 and SASEGT for CDR2. The CDR3 starts with the cysteine, ends with the phenylalanine, and has 13 residues. Just CDR3 DNA is preserved here, 39 bases in frame from base 1. Trimming at the junction amounts to 2 bases on V and 4 bases on J, and the germline ends lie 7 bases apart.

The data originate from a study of a mutant IDH1 vaccine in newly diagnosed glioma (dated by TCRdb to the early 2020s). In the study overall: The approximately 29 treated patients were approximately 62% male and roughly 40% female, with a mean age of approximately 40 years. Before enrollment, patients had received standard therapy of radiotherapy alone, temozolomide alone, or radiochemotherapy with temozolomide; most received the combination. For exploratory analyses, longitudinal TCRB deep sequencing was carried out in about two dozen treated patients wherever samples were available. Peripheral blood was drawn at six visits: V03 (baseline), V05, V07, V10, V12 and V13.

Library preparation was by the immunoSEQ multiplex PCR assay. Rearranged TCR beta chain sequences were amplified with the hsTCRB Kit following the manufacturer's protocol. An Illumina MiSeq was used to sequence the TCRB libraries. The paper's processing steps were these. Demultiplexing, trimming and gene mapping were performed with the kit vendor's proprietary platform. TCRdb took over this immuneACCESS table, retaining in-frame rearrangements with V and J assigned. Such tables are incomplete; in checked studies, under half of the missing clones stem from an unresolved V gene, and the remainder is unexplained. Clone size and the V and J calls come from that table; the DNA yielded D and trimming. This sample has 55,000 to 70,000 clones in its table, and about 86% of those were observed once. Around 3% of the sample is in the top ten clones. Points the paper makes about the study in general: Changes in the top peripheral T cell clonotypes picked up by TCRB sequencing did not appear to be linked to pseudoprogression. Immune responses induced by the vaccine were seen in more than 85% of patients across multiple MHC alleles. Selection of PBMC samples for TCRB deep sequencing was based on availability. According to the authors, sample limitations meant that analyses of patient blood samples could not be reproduced.

This sequence originates from a man aged 25-45 years with glioma. Sequencing used PBMCs, obtained from a glioma patient treated with radiotherapy, temozolomide or both. The V and J segments used are TRBV6-1 and TRBJ2-3; the D gene cannot be named for sure. The DNA sequence is given as TGTGCCAGCAGTGAATCGCCCGCAGATACGCAGTATTTT. The encoded protein is CASSESPADTQYF.